This T cell receptor beta chain was profiled in a study of OX40 agonist ivuxolimab in advanced cancers. Sequencing used immunoSEQ multiplex PCR; TCRdb keeps in-frame clones, though not all of them. The profile shows around 46,000 clones, around nine tenths of them singletons. Peripheral blood came from all dose cohorts at three timepoints. The CDR3 contains 14 residues. Germline assignment: CDR1 MNHEY and CDR2 SMNVEV (reference sequence). Trimming cost V 6 bases and J 6 bases, with 15 bases left between them. This clonotype originated in an adult with an advanced solid tumor such as melanoma, head and neck, liver or kidney cancer. The chain is built from TRBV27 and TRBJ2-1; D unresolved. This material consisted of CD4+ or CD8+ T cells sorted from blood, taken in a trial of the OX40 agonist ivuxolimab. The DNA for the CDR3 is TGTGCCAGCAGCCACTCAGGATTCCCCAATGAGCAGTTCTTC. It translates to CASSHSGFPNEQFF.